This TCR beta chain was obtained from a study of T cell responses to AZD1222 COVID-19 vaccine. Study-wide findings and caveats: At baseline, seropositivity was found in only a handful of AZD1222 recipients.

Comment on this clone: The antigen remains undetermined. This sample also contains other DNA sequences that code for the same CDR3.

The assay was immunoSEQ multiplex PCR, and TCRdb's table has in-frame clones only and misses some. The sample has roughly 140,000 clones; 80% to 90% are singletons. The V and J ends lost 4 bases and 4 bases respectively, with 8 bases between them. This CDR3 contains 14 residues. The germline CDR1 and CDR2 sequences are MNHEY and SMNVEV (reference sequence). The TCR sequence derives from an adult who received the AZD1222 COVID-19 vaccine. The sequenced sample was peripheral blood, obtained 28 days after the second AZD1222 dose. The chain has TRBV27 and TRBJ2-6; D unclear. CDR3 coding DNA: TGTGCCAGCAGTTCGGCTCTAGGGGCCAACGTCCTGACTTTC. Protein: CASSSALGANVLTF.